One sample yielded the 7 T cell receptor beta chains listed below, sequenced in a study of PD-1 blockade in mismatch repair-deficient tumors. The method was immunoSEQ multiplex PCR; TCRdb's version includes in-frame clones alone and lacks a portion of them. The data show tens of thousands of clones, 81% seen once. The sequenced sample was peripheral blood, obtained 12 weeks after starting pembrolizumab. The receptors here all came from an adult with mismatch repair-deficient cancer.

The chain links TRBV5-5 to TRBJ2-7; TRBD2 matches at 8 bases. CDR1 SGHKS and CDR2 YYEKEE come from the germline V gene (reference sequence). V shed 2 bases and J 3 bases; nucleotides not matched to a gene: 19. CDR3 length equals 19 residues. Here the CDR3 DNA reads TGTGCCAGCAGCTTTCCGGGTGAGGGGGAAGAGCGGGAGATCTACGAGCAGTACTTC. It yields the protein CASSFPGEGEEREIYEQYF. Looking up the rest from reference TRBV5-5 and TRBJ2-7 gives the full variable domain: DAGVTQSPTHLIKTRGQQVTLRCSPISGHKSVSWYQQVLGQGPQFIFQYYEKEERGRGNFPDRFSARQFPNYSSELNVNALLLGDSALYLCASSFPGEGEEREIYEQYFGPGTRLTVT.

This clone appeared once. The J gene is TRBJ2-1, the V gene TRBV1; TRBD2 was called by the table and not checked on the DNA. TRBV1 is recorded as a pseudogene. This CDR3 spans 16 amino acids. CDR3 in amino acids: CTSSRFLAGSNNEQFF. The CDR3 coding sequence is TGCACCAGCAGCCGTTTTCTAGCGGGGTCAAACAATGAGCAGTTCTTC.

V gene TRBV2 combines with J gene TRBJ1-2; D is uncertain. The CDR3 length is 12 residues. Germline CDR1 reads SNHLY; CDR2 reads FYNNEI. The V gene lost 8 bases and the J gene lost 3 bases, with 10 bases spanning the gap. CDR3 loop: CASGIPDYGYTF. CDR3 in DNA: TGTGCCAGCGGCATCCCCGACTATGGCTACACCTTC.

The J gene is TRBJ1-1, the V gene TRBV9, with D uncertain. Germline values: CDR1 SGDLS, CDR2 YYNGEE. V was cut by 7 bases and J by 1 base, with 8 bases left in between. This CDR3 has 12 amino acids. The CDR3 DNA reads as TGTGCCAGCGGCCAGCAGAACACTGAAGCTTTCTTT. It specifies CASGQQNTEAFF.

The table lists this clone with a count of one. The V call is TRBV29-1, the J call TRBJ2-1, with D possibly TRBD2 on 5 matching bases. The CDR3 is made up of 15 amino acids. Germline V gene sequence: CDR1 SQVTM, CDR2 ANQGSEA. V was cut by 4 bases and J by 8 bases, with 21 bases left in between. The CDR3 nucleotides read TGCAGCGTTGGGGGAGCGGAAGGATATCTCCATGAGCAGTTCTTC. Translated: CSVGGAEGYLHEQFF.

The V call is TRBV7-9, the J call TRBJ2-7; tentatively, D is TRBD2 (6 bases). V was shortened by 4 bases and J by 5 bases, with 15 bases between the two germline ends. CDR1 is SEHNR, CDR2 FQNEAQ, per germline (reference sequence). The CDR3 length is 14 residues. The CDR3, as DNA: TGTGCCAGCAGCTCCGGCGGGGCCTCGGACGAGCAGTACTTC. Protein product: CASSSGGASDEQYF. Using reference TRBV7-9 and TRBJ2-7 for the parts outside the CDR3, the full variable domain is DTGVSQNPRHKITKRGQNVTFRCDPISEHNRLYWYRQTLGQGPEFLTYFQNEAQLEKSRLLSDRFSAERPKGSFSTLEIQRTEQGDSAMYLCASSSGGASDEQYFGPGTRLTVT.

The V call is TRBV30, the J call TRBJ2-7; D is ambiguous. V dropped 4 bases and J dropped 5 bases, with 9 bases sitting between them. The germline V gene has CDR1 GTSNPN and CDR2 SVGIG (reference sequence). The CDR3 consists of 11 residues. The CDR3 region has the DNA TGTGCCTGGACGGTGATGGACGAGCAGTACTTC. As protein: CAWTVMDEQYF.